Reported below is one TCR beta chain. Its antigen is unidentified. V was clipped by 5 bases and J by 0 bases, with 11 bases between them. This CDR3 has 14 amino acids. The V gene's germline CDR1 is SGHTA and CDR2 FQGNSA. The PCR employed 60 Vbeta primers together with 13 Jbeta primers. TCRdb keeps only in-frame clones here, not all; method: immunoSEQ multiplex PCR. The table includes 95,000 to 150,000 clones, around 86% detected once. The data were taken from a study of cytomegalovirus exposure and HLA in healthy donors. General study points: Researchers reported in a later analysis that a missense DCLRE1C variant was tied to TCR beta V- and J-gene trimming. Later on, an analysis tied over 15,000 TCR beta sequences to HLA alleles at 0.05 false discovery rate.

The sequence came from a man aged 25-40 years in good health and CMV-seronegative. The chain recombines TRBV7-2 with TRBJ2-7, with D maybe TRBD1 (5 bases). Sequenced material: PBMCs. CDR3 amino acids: CASSTQGLSYEQYF. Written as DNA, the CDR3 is TGTGCCAGCAGCACCCAGGGCCTCTCCTACGAGCAGTACTTC.